This T cell receptor (beta chain) was found in a study of PD-1 blockade in classical Hodgkin lymphoma. As regards this clone: Its antigen is not known.

Data came from immunoSEQ multiplex PCR; TCRdb stores just in-frame clones and leaves some out. This table holds 30,000 or so clones, approximately 70% found once. Each of the patients experienced relapse following autologous stem cell transplantation, and their brentuximab vedotin exposure differed. Findings and caveats of the study: TCR diversity rose significantly by C4D1 in CD4+ but not CD8+ cells. At baseline, newly diagnosed patients reportedly showed less TCR diversity than healthy donors.

CDR1 is SNHLY and CDR2 is FYNNEI in the germline V gene. The CDR3 loop spans 13 amino acids. V shed 10 bases and J 2 bases; nucleotides not matched to a gene: 7. The chain carries TRBV2 and TRBJ2-7; 8 bases match TRBD1. This sample comprised peripheral blood mononuclear cells (PBMCs), obtained before the second cycle of nivolumab. The sequence was obtained from a human donor with classical Hodgkin lymphoma. The CDR3 sequence: CATRQGPAYEQYF. CDR3 DNA: TGTGCCACTAGACAGGGGCCCGCCTACGAGCAGTACTTC.